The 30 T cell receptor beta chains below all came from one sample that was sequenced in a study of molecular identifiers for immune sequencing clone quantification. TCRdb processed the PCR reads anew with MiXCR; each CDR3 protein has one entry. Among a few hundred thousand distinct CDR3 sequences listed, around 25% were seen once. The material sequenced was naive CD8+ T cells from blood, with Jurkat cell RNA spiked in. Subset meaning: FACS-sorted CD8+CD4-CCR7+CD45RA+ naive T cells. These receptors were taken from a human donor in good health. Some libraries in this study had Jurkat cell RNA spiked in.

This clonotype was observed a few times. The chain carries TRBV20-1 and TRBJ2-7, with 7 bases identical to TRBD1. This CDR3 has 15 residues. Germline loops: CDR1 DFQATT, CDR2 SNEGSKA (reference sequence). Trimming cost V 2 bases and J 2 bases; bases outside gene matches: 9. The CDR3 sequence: CSARMYGTATYEQYF. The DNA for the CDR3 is TGCAGTGCTAGAATGTACGGGACAGCCACCTACGAGCAGTACTTC.

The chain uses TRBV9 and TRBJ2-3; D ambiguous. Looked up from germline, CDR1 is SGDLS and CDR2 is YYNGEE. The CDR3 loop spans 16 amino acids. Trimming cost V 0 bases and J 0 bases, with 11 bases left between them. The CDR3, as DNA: TGTGCCAGCAGCGTAGTTAAGAAGCCTAGCACAGATACGCAGTATTTT. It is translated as CASSVVKKPSTDTQYF.

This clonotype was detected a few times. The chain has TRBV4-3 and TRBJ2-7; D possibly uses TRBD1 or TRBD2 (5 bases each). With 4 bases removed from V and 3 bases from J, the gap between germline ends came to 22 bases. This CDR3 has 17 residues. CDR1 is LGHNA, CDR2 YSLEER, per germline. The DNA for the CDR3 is TGCGCCAGCAGCCGGGACCGAACTATCTCTACTGGCTACGAGCAGTACTTC. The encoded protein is CASSRDRTISTGYEQYF.

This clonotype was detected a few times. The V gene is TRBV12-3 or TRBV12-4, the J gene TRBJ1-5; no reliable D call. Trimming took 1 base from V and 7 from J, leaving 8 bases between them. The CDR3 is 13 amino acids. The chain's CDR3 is CASSLEVPQPQHF. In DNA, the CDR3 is TGTGCCAGCAGTTTAGAAGTCCCCCAGCCCCAGCATTTT.

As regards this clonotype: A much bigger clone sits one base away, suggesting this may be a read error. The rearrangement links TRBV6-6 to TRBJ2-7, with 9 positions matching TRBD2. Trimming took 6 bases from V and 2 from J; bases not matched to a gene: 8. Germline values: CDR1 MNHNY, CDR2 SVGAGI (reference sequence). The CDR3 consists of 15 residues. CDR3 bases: TGTGCCAGCAGAGGTCGGGCTAGCGGGACCTACGAGCAGTACTTC. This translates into CASRGRASGTYEQYF.

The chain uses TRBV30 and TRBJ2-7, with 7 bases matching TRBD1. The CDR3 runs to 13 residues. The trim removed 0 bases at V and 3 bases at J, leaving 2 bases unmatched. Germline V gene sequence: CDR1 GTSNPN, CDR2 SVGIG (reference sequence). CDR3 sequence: CAWSVGTDYEQYF. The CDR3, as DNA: TGTGCCTGGAGTGTAGGGACAGACTACGAGCAGTACTTC.

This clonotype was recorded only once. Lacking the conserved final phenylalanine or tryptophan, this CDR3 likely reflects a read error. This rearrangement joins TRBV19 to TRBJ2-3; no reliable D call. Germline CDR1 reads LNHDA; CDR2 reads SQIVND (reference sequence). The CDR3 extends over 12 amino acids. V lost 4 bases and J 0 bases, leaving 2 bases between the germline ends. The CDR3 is CASSKSTDTQYL. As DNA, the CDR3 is TGTGCCAGTAGTAAGAGCACAGATACGCAGTATCTT.

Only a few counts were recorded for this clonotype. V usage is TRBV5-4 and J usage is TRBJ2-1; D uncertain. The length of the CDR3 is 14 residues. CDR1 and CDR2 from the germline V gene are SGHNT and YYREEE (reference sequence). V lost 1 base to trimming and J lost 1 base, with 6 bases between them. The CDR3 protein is CASSLLQSYNEQFF. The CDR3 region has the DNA TGTGCCAGCAGCTTGTTGCAGTCCTACAATGAGCAGTTCTTC.

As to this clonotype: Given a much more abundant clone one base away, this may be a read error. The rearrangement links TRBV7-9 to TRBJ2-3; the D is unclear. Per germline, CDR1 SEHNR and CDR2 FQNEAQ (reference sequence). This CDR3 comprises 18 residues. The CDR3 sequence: CAGSPPVGGGQRTDTQYF. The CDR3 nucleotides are TGTGCCGGCAGTCCTCCGGTTGGCGGCGGCCAGCGCACAGATACGCAGTATTTT.

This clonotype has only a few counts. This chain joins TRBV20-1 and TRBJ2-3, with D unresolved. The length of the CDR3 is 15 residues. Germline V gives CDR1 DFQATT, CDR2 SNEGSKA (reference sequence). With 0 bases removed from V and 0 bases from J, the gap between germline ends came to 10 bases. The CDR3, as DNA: TGCAGTGCTAGAGATACTGCGTACAGCACAGATACGCAGTATTTT. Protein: CSARDTAYSTDTQYF.

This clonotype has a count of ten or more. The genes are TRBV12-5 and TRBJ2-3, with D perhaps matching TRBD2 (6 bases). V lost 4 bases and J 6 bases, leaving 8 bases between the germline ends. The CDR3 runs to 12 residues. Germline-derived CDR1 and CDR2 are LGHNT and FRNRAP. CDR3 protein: CASGSGGDTQYF. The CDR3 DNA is TGTGCTAGTGGTTCCGGAGGGGATACGCAGTATTTT. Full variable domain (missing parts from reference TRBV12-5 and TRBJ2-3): DARVTQTPRHKVTEMGQEVTMRCQPILGHNTVFWYRQTMMQGLELLAYFRNRAPLDDSGMPKDRFSAEMPDATLATLKIQPSEPRDSAVYFCASGSGGDTQYFGPGTRLTVL.

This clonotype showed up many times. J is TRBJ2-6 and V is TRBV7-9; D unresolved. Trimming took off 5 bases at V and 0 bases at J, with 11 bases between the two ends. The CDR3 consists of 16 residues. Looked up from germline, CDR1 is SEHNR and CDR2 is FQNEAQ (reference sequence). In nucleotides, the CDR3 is TGTGCCAGCAGCCCAGATTATTACTCTGGGGCCAACGTCCTGACTTTC. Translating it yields CASSPDYYSGANVLTF.

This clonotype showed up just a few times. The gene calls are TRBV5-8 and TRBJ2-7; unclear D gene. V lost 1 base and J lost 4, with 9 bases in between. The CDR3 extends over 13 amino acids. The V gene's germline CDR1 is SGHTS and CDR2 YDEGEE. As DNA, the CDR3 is TGTGCCAGCAGCTTGAAACTGACATACGAGCAGTACTTC. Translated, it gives CASSLKLTYEQYF.

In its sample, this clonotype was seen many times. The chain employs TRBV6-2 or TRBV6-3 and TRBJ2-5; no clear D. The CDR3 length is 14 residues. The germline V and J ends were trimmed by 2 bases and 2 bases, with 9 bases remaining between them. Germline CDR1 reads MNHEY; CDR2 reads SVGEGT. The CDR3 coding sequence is TGTGCCAGCAGTTACACCGACCTTCAAGAGACCCAGTACTTC. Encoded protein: CASSYTDLQETQYF.

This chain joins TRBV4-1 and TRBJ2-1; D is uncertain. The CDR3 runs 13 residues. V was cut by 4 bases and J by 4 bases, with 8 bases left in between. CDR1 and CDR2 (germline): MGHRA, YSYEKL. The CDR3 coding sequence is TGCGCCAGCAGCCCGAAAGGGTACAATGAGCAGTTCTTC. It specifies CASSPKGYNEQFF.

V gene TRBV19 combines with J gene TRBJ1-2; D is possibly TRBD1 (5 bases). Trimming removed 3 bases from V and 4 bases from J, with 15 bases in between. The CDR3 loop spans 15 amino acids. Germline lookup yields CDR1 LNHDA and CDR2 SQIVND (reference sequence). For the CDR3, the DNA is TGTGCCAGTAGTATCGACAGTCAGAGCATCTATGGCTACACCTTC. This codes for CASSIDSQSIYGYTF.

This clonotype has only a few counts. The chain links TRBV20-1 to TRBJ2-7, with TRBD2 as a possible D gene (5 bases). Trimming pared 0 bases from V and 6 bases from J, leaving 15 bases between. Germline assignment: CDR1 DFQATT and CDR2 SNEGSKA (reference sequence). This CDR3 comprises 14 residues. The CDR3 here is CSARDFDYLPEQYF. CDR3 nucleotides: TGCAGTGCTAGAGATTTCGACTACCTTCCCGAGCAGTACTTC.

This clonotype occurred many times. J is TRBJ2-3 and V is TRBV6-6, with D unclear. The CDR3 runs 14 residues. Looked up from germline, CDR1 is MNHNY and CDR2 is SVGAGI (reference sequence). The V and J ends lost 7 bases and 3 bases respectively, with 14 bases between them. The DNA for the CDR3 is TGTGCCAGCACCCTCACCGGGTTGACAGATACGCAGTATTTT. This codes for CASTLTGLTDTQYF.

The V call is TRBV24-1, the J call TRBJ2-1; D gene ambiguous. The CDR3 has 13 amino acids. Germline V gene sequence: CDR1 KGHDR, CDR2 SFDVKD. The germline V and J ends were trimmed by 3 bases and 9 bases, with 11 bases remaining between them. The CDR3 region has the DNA TGTGCCACCAGTGATACGTCCGCAGGTGAGCAGTTCTTC. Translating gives CATSDTSAGEQFF.

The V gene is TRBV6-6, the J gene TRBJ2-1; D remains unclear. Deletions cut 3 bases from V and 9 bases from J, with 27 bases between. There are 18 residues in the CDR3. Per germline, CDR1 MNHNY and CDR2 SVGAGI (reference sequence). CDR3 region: CASSYFPVWPQRGGEQFF. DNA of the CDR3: TGTGCCAGCAGTTATTTTCCGGTTTGGCCGCAGCGAGGCGGTGAGCAGTTCTTC.

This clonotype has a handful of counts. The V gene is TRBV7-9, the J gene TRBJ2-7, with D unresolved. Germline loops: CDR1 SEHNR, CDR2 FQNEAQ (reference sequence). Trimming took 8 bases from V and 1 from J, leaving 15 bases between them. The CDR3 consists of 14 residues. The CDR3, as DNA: TGTGCCAGCGCCCTGACGCTAGATTCCTACGAGCAGTACTTC. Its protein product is CASALTLDSYEQYF. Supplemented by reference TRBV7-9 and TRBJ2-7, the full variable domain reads DTGVSQNPRHKITKRGQNVTFRCDPISEHNRLYWYRQTLGQGPEFLTYFQNEAQLEKSRLLSDRFSAERPKGSFSTLEIQRTEQGDSAMYLCASALTLDSYEQYFGPGTRLTVT.

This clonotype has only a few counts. CDR3 in amino acids: CASSYFLDRGETQYF. For the CDR3, the DNA is TGTGCCAGCAGTTACTTTCTCGACAGGGGCGAGACCCAGTACTTC. The chain couples TRBV6-2 or TRBV6-3 to TRBJ2-5; 8 bases match TRBD1. Unmatched junction bases numbered 6, after V lost 1 base and J lost 5 bases. The CDR3 is 15 residues long. CDR1 is MNHEY and CDR2 is SVGEGT in the germline V gene.

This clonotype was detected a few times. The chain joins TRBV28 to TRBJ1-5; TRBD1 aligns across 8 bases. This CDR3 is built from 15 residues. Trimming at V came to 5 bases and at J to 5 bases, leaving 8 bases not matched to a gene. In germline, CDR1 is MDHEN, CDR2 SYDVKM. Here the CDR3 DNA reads TGTGCCAGCAGTCCCAGGGGGCTGGGGGATCAGCCCCAGCATTTT. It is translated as CASSPRGLGDQPQHF.

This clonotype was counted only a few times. CDR3: CAWSEGNNNEQFF. For the CDR3, the DNA is TGTGCCTGGAGTGAAGGGAATAACAATGAGCAGTTCTTC. The rearrangement links TRBV30 to TRBJ2-1, with unresolved D. The germline V and J ends were trimmed by 1 base and 5 bases, with 9 bases remaining between them. This CDR3 is built from 13 residues. Germline assignment: CDR1 GTSNPN and CDR2 SVGIG (reference sequence).

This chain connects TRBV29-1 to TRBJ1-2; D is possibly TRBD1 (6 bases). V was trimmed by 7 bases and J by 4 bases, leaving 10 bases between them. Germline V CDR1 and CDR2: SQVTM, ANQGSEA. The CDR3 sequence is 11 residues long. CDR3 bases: TGCAGCGCGGACAGAGGCTATGGCTACACCTTC. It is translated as CSADRGYGYTF.

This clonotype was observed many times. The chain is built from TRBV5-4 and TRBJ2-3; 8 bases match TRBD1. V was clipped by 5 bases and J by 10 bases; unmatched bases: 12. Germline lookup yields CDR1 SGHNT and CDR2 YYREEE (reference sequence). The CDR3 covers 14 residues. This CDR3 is CASSTGQGRPAQYF. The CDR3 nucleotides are TGTGCCAGCAGTACAGGACAGGGTCGTCCTGCGCAGTATTTT. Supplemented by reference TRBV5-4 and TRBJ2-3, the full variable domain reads ETGVTQSPTHLIKTRGQQVTLRCSSQSGHNTVSWYQQALGQGPQFIFQYYREEENGRGNFPPRFSGLQFPNYSSELNVNALELDDSALYLCASSTGQGRPAQYFGPGTRLTVL.

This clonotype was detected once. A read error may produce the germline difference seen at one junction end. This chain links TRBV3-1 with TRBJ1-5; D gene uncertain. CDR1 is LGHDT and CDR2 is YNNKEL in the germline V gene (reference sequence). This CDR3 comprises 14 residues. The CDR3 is CASSQGYSNRPQHF. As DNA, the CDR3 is TGTGCCAGCAGCCAAGGGTATAGCAATCGGCCCCAGCATTTT.

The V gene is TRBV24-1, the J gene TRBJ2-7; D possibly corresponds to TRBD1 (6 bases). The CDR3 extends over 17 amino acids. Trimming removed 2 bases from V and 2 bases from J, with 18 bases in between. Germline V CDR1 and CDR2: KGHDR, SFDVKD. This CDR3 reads CATSDSSLRQGTYEQYF. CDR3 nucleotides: TGTGCCACCAGTGATTCCTCCCTCAGGCAGGGGACCTACGAGCAGTACTTC.

For the CDR3, the DNA is TGCGCCAGCAGCCAAGATTTGGTGAATCAGCCCCAGCATTTT. It specifies CASSQDLVNQPQHF. The V and J genes are TRBV4-3 and TRBJ1-5; D is uncertain. V was clipped by 0 bases and J by 4 bases, with 7 bases between them. Germline CDR1 and CDR2: LGHNA and YSLEER. CDR3 length equals 14 residues.

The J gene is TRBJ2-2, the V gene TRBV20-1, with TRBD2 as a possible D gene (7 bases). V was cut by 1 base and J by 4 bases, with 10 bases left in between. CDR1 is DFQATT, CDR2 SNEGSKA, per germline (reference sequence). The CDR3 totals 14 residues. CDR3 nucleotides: TGCAGTGCTAGAGTGCGGGGGCCCACCGGGGAGCTGTTTTTT. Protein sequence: CSARVRGPTGELFF.